The source of this T cell receptor beta chain is a study of neurological immune-mediated disorders. Overall study findings and caveats: The absence of shared CDR3 amino acid sequences among expanded clones across subjects suggests private repertoires in all groups. TCR clonal expansion peaked in HTLV-1-associated myelopathy patients and was lowest in multiple sclerosis patients.

TCRdb used MiXCR to reprocess the 5' RACE reads, holding one entry per CDR3 protein. In the table there are tens of thousands of distinct CDR3 sequences, about 14% of which are singletons. The CDR3 contains 14 residues. In germline, CDR1 is MNHEY, CDR2 SVGAGI. The V and J ends lost 0 bases and 2 bases respectively, with 8 bases between them. The controls, all healthy individuals, were blood bank volunteers in Maryland, USA. Unsorted libraries used 2 million PBMCs kept at -80 degrees C. This clonotype was observed many times. What it binds is not known. The chain combines TRBV6-5 with TRBJ2-7; D is perhaps TRBD1 (5 bases). The sequence came from a woman in her fifties or sixties in good health. The sequenced sample was PBMCs. This CDR3 is CASSYSTATYEQYF. CDR3 DNA: TGTGCCAGCAGTTACTCGACAGCAACCTACGAGCAGTACTTC.